This T cell receptor beta chain was sequenced during a study of T cells in Graves' hyperthyroidism and ophthalmopathy. This clonotype was recorded a few times. Amplified TCR beta CDR3 regions derived from RNA transcripts. With the HTBI primer set, the TCR CDR3 went through a first round of RT-PCR. TCRdb used MiXCR to reprocess the multiplex PCR reads, holding one entry per CDR3 protein. The sample carries about 600,000 distinct CDR3 sequences, approximately 15% recorded once. Trimming removed 3 bases from V and 4 bases from J; junction bases left unmatched: 6. In germline, CDR1 is SGDLS, CDR2 YYNGEE. The length of the CDR3 is 15 residues. A roughly 10 ml volume of fresh peripheral blood provided the PBMCs.

The clonotype was recovered from a woman in her late teens or twenties with Graves' ophthalmopathy. The genes are TRBV9 and TRBJ1-5; TRBD1 matches at 8 bases. The sequenced sample was blood. The CDR3: CASSAEDRANQPQHF. The DNA for the CDR3 is TGTGCCAGCAGCGCCGAGGACAGGGCTAATCAGCCCCAGCATTTT.